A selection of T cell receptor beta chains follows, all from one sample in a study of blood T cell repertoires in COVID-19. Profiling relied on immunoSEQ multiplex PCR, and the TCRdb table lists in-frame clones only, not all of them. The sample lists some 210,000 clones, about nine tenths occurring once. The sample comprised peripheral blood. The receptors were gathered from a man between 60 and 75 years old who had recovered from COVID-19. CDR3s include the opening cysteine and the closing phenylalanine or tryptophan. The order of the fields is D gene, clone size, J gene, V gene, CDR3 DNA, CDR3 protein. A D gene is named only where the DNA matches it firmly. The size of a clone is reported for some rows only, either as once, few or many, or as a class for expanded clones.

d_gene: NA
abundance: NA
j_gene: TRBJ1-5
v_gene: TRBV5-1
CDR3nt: TGCGCCAGCAGCTTGGGGGGCACTCAGCCCCAGCATTTT
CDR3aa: CASSLGGTQPQHF

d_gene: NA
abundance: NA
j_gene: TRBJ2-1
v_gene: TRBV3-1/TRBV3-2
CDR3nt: TGTGCCAGCAGCCAACTTCTGGAGGGCCGGGGGTTCTTC
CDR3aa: CASSQLLEGRGFF

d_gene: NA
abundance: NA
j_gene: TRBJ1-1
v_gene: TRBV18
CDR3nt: TGTGCCAGCTCACCACGTCCAGGGGAAGGGAACACTGAAGCTTTCTTT
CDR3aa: CASSPRPGEGNTEAFF

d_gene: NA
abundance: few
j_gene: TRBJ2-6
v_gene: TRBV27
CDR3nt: TGTGCCAGCAGTTTCAAGCAGGCTGGGGCCAACGTCCTGACTTTC
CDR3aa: CASSFKQAGANVLTF

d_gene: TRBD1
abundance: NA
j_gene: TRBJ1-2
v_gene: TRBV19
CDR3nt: TGTGCCAGTAGTACGGGACAGGCCGGCTATGGCTACACCTTC
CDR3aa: CASSTGQAGYGYTF

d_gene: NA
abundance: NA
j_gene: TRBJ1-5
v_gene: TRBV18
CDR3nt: TGTGCCAGCTCGACGGGAAGCAATCAGCCCCAGCATTTT
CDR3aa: CASSTGSNQPQHF

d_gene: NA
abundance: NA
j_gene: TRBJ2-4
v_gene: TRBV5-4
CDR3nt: TGTGCCAGCAGCCCCGAGGGGGTAGCCCCATCGGGCAAAAACATTCAGTACTTC
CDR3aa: CASSPEGVAPSGKNIQYF

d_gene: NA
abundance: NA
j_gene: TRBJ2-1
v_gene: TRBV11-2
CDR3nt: TGTGCCAGCAGCCCGGGGTTCCGTGGCAATGAGCAGTTCTTC
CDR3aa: CASSPGFRGNEQFF

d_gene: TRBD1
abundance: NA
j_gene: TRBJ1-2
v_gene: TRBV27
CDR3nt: TGTGCCAGCAGTTTATTTTCAGGGGGGTATGGCTACACCTTC
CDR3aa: CASSLFSGGYGYTF

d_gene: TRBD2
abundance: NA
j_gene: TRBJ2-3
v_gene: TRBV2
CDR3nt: TGTGCCAGCAGTGCCAGCGCGGGGGGCACAGATACGCAGTATTTT
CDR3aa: CASSASAGGTDTQYF

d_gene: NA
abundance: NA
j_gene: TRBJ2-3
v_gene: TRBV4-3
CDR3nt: TGCGCCAGCAGCTGGGGATTCGCGGGAGATACGCAGTATTTT
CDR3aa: CASSWGFAGDTQYF

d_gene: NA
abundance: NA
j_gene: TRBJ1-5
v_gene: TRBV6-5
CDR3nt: TGTGCCAGCAGTTCCCGGGATCAGCCCCAGCATTTT
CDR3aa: CASSSRDQPQHF

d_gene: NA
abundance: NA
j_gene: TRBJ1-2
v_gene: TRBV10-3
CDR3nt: TGTGCCATCAGCCCGGGGGGAGACTATGGCTACACCTTC
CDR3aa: CAISPGGDYGYTF

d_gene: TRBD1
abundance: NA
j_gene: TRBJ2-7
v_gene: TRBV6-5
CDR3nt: TGTGCCAGCAGGGAGACAGGGAGCTCCTACGAGCAGTACTTC
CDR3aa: CASRETGSSYEQYF

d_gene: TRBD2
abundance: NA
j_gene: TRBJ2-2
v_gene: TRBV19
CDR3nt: TGTGCCAGTAGTATACTCCCTGGGACTAGCGGCTCGAACACCGGGGAGCTGTTTTTT
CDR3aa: CASSILPGTSGSNTGELFF

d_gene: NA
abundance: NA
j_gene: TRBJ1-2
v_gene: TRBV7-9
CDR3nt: TGTGCCAGCAGCTTAATCAATGGCTACACCTTC
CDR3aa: CASSLINGYTF

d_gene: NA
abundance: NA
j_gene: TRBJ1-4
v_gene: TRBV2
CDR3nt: TGTGCCAGCAGGACCCCGGGACTTCTAAATGAAAAACTGTTTTTT
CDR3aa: CASRTPGLLNEKLFF

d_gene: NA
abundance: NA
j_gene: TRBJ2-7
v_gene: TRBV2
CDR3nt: TGTGCCAGCAGTGAAATAAGCCAGCAGTACTTC
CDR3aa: CASSEISQQYF

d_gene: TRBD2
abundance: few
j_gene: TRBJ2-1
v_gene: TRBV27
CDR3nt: TGTGCCAGCAGTCAAGGGACTAGCGGGAGTTGGAGTGAGCAGTTCTTC
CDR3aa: CASSQGTSGSWSEQFF

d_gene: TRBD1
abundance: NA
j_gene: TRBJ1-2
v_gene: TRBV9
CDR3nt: TGTGCCAGCAGCAGGACAGGGGTCGGCTACACCTTC
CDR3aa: CASSRTGVGYTF

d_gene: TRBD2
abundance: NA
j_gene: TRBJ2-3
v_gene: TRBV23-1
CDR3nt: TGCGCCAGCAGTCACCCCCGAAGCGGGAGGAACACAGATACGCAGTATTTT
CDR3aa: CASSHPRSGRNTDTQYF

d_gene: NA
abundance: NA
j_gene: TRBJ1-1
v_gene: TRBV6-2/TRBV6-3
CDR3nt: TGTGCCAGCAGCTCGGCTCCGGGGAGGGGTCAGAACACTGAAGCTTTCTTT
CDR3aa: CASSSAPGRGQNTEAFF

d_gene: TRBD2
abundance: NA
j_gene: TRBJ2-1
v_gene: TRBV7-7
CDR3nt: TGTGCTAGCAGCCCCACACCTGGGGGTAGCGGGAGAGGGGAGCAGTTCTTC
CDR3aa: CASSPTPGGSGRGEQFF

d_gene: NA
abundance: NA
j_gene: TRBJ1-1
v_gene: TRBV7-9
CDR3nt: TGTGCCAGCAGCTCGGGAGGGACTGAAGCTTTCTTT
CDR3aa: CASSSGGTEAFF

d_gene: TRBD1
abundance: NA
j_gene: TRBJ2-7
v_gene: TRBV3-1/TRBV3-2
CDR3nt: TGTGCCAGCAGCTTCCGGGACAGCTTCAGCGAGCAGTACTTC
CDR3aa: CASSFRDSFSEQYF

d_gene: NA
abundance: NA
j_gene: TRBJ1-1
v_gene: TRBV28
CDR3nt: TGTGCCACCGAGCCGAACACTGAAGCTTTCTTT
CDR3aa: CATEPNTEAFF

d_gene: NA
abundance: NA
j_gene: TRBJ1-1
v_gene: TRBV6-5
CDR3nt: TGTGCCAGCAGTTCCCTCGCGGGGGGCGACACTGAAGCTTTCTTT
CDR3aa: CASSSLAGGDTEAFF

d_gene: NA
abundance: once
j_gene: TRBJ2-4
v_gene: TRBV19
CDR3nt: TGTGCCAGTAGTATAGGTGGGACTCTAGCCAAAAACATTCAGTACTTC
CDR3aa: CASSIGGTLAKNIQYF

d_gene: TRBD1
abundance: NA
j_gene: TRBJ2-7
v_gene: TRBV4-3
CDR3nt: TGCGCCAGCAGCCAAGACACAGGGGACAACGAGCAGTACTTC
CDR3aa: CASSQDTGDNEQYF

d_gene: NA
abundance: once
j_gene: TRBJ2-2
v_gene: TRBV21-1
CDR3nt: TGTGCCAGCAGCCGAGAAATGACAGGGAGGTTGAACACCGGGGAGCTGTTTTTT
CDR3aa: CASSREMTGRLNTGELFF

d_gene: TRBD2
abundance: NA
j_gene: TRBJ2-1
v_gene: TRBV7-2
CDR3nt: TGTGCCAGCAGCTTAATGGCACTAGCGGCCTACAATGAGCAGTTCTTC
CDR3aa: CASSLMALAAYNEQFF

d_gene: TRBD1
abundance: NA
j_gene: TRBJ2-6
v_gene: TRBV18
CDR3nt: TGTGCCAGCTCACCGGGACAGACGGGTACTGGGGCCAACGTCCTGACTTTC
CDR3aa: CASSPGQTGTGANVLTF

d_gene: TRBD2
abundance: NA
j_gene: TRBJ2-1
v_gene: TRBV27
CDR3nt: TGTGCCAGCAGTGATGGGGCGGGAGGTACCGATGAGCAGTTCTTC
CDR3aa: CASSDGAGGTDEQFF

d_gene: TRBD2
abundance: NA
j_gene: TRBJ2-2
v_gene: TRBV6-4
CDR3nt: TGTGCCAGCAGCCCAAGGACTAGCGGGAACACCGGGGAGCTGTTTTTT
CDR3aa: CASSPRTSGNTGELFF

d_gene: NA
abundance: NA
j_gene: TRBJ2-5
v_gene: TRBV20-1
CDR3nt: TGCAGTGCTAGAGGCGAAACCCAGTACTTC
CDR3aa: CSARGETQYF

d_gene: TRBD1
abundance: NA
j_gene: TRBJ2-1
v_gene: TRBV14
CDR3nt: TGTGCCAGCAGCCAAGAGGGACAGGGGTCTCGTGAGCAGTTCTTC
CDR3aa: CASSQEGQGSREQFF

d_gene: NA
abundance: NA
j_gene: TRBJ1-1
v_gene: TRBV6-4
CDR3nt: TGTGCCAGCAGTGATTCAGACAGGAGGGAAGCTTTCTTT
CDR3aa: CASSDSDRREAFF

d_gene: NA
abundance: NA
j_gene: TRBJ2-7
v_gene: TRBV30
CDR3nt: TGTGCCTGGATGGGGGCGGGCTCCTCCTACGAGCAGTACTTC
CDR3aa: CAWMGAGSSYEQYF

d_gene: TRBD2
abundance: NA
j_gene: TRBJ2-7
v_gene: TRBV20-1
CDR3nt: TGCAGTGCTAGTACTAGCGGGGCGTACGAGCAGTACTTC
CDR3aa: CSASTSGAYEQYF

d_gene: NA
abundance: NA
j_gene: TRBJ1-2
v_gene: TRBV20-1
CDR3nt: TGCAGTGCTAGAGACCGCTATGGCTACACCTTC
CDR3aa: CSARDRYGYTF

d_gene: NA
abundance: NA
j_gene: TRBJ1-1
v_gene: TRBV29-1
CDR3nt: TGCAGCGCTGGGGGGGGAACGGGCACTGAAGCTTTCTTT
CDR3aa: CSAGGGTGTEAFF

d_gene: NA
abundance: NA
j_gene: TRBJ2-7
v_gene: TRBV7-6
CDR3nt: TGTGCCAGCAGCTTAGACGGGGTCACCTACGAGCAGTACTTC
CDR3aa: CASSLDGVTYEQYF

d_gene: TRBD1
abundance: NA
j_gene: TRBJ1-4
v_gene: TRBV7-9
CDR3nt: TGTGCCAGCAGCTATACAGGGGATAATGAAAAACTGTTTTTT
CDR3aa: CASSYTGDNEKLFF

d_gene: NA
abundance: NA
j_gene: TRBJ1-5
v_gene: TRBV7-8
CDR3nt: TGTGCCAGCAGCTTCAGGGGTGGCAATCAGCCCCAGCATTTT
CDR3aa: CASSFRGGNQPQHF

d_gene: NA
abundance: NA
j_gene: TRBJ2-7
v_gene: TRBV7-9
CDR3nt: TGTGCCAGCAGCTGGTCGTCTCTAAGTAGCACCGAGCAGTACTTC
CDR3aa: CASSWSSLSSTEQYF